This TCR beta chain was identified during a study of T cell responses to AZD1222 COVID-19 vaccine. Notes on the study in general: Among those given AZD1222, only five or six were seropositive at baseline.

TCRdb keeps only in-frame clones here, not all; method: immunoSEQ multiplex PCR. The sample lists 200,000 or so clones, just over 85% occurring once. The CDR3 consists of 11 residues. CDR1 is MNHEY, CDR2 SMNVEV, per germline (reference sequence). About this clone: Its antigen is as yet unknown. Compared with germline, one end of the junction differs, possibly owing to a read error.

This clonotype was obtained from an adult in good health. Sequencing was performed on peripheral blood, taken on day 0 of AZD1222 vaccination. This rearrangement joins TRBV27 to TRBJ2-5; D not certain. CDR3 DNA: TGTGCCAGCGGTTTGGGTGAGACCCAGTACTTC. Residues: CASGLGETQYF.